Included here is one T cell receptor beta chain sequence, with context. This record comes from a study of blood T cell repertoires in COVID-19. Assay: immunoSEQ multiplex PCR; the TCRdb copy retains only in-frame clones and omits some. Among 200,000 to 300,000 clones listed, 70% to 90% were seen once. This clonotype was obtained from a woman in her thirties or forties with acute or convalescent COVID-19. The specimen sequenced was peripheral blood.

CDR3 amino acids: CASSPTQITNQPQHF. The CDR3 region has the DNA TGTGCCAGCTCTCCGACACAGATTACCAATCAGCCCCAGCATTTT. The chain combines TRBV18 with TRBJ1-5; D not certain. CDR1 and CDR2 from the germline V gene are KGHSH and LQKENI. This CDR3 is built from 15 residues. V was clipped by 6 bases and J by 3 bases, with 15 bases between them.